The rows below give T cell receptor beta chains drawn from one sample of a study of shared clonotypes between healthy human individuals. Assay: immunoSEQ multiplex PCR; the TCRdb copy retains only in-frame clones and omits some. The sample holds about 2 million clones; about 94% are singletons and the top ten take roughly 1.1%. What was sequenced was naive CD8+ T cells sorted from blood. These TCRs come from a man younger than 35 in good health. Both conserved end residues are part of each CDR3. A D gene is named only where the DNA matches it firmly. For some rows the clone size is stated as once, few or many, or as a class when expanded; others skip it.

abundance: NA
j_gene: TRBJ2-3
v_gene: TRBV5-1
d_gene: TRBD1
CDR3nt: TGCGCCAGCAGCCCCTTCGATTGGACAGGAATGGGTACAGATACGCAGTATTTT
CDR3aa: CASSPFDWTGMGTDTQYF

abundance: NA
j_gene: TRBJ1-1
v_gene: TRBV30
d_gene: NA
CDR3nt: TGTGCCTGGACCTGGGGGTACACTGAAGCTTTCTTT
CDR3aa: CAWTWGYTEAFF

abundance: once
j_gene: TRBJ2-7
v_gene: TRBV5-4
d_gene: TRBD1
CDR3nt: TGTGCCAGCAGCATACAGGGGCGCGAGCAGTACTTC
CDR3aa: CASSIQGREQYF

abundance: NA
j_gene: TRBJ2-5
v_gene: TRBV1
d_gene: NA
CDR3nt: TGCACCAGCAGCCAAAGTCGACTAGCGTGGGAGACCCAGTACTTC
CDR3aa: CTSSQSRLAWETQYF

abundance: NA
j_gene: TRBJ2-7
v_gene: TRBV6-5
d_gene: NA
CDR3nt: TGTGCCAGCAGCTCGTCTTCGGGCGAGCAGTACTTC
CDR3aa: CASSSSSGEQYF

abundance: NA
j_gene: TRBJ2-7
v_gene: TRBV14
d_gene: NA
CDR3nt: TGTGCCAGCAGCCAAGAAGGGGCTGGGGAGGCGAGCTCCTACGAGCAGTACTTC
CDR3aa: CASSQEGAGEASSYEQYF

abundance: NA
j_gene: TRBJ2-3
v_gene: TRBV7-8
d_gene: NA
CDR3nt: TGTGCCAGCAGCTCTTACACCATTGCACTTACCCTTACAGATACGCAGTATTTT
CDR3aa: CASSSYTIALTLTDTQYF

abundance: NA
j_gene: TRBJ1-1
v_gene: TRBV7-9
d_gene: NA
CDR3nt: TGTGCCAGCAGCTTAAAGGGGGGGTCCCACACTGAAGCTTTCTTT
CDR3aa: CASSLKGGSHTEAFF

abundance: NA
j_gene: TRBJ1-4
v_gene: TRBV6-1
d_gene: NA
CDR3nt: TGTGCCAGCAGTGAACCCCTCCTACAGGGCCCCCTAACCGGCCTTAATGAAAAACTGTTTTTT
CDR3aa: CASSEPLLQGPLTGLNEKLFF

abundance: NA
j_gene: TRBJ1-2
v_gene: TRBV9
d_gene: NA
CDR3nt: TGTGCCAGCAGCGTAGGTCAGAACTATGGCTACACCTTC
CDR3aa: CASSVGQNYGYTF

abundance: few
j_gene: TRBJ1-5
v_gene: TRBV27
d_gene: TRBD1
CDR3nt: TGTGCCAGCGCAGACAGGGGTAGCAATCAGCCCCAGCATTTT
CDR3aa: CASADRGSNQPQHF

abundance: NA
j_gene: TRBJ1-2
v_gene: TRBV27
d_gene: NA
CDR3nt: TGTGCCAGCAGTTCCACAGCCCCAGGAATCTCCTATGGCTACACCTTC
CDR3aa: CASSSTAPGISYGYTF

abundance: NA
j_gene: TRBJ1-1
v_gene: TRBV30
d_gene: NA
CDR3nt: TGTGCCTGGAGTGTATTGGGTCCCACTGAAGCTTTCTTT
CDR3aa: CAWSVLGPTEAFF

abundance: NA
j_gene: TRBJ2-7
v_gene: TRBV27
d_gene: TRBD2
CDR3nt: TGTGCCAGCAGTCCCCTAGCGGGAGGGCCGAGCGAGCAGTACTTC
CDR3aa: CASSPLAGGPSEQYF

abundance: NA
j_gene: TRBJ2-5
v_gene: TRBV7-2
d_gene: NA
CDR3nt: TGTGCCAGCAGCTTAGCTAACCAAGAGACCCAGTACTTC
CDR3aa: CASSLANQETQYF

abundance: NA
j_gene: TRBJ1-1
v_gene: TRBV9
d_gene: NA
CDR3nt: TGTGCCAGCAGCGTAGGGGCTTTGAACACTGAAGCTTTCTTT
CDR3aa: CASSVGALNTEAFF

abundance: once
j_gene: TRBJ2-2
v_gene: TRBV4-1
d_gene: NA
CDR3nt: TGCGCCAGCAGCCAAGCTCAGTATGGGTCGAACACCGGGGAGCTGTTTTTT
CDR3aa: CASSQAQYGSNTGELFF

abundance: NA
j_gene: TRBJ1-2
v_gene: TRBV6-5
d_gene: NA
CDR3nt: TGTGCCAGCAGTTCTGACTATGGCTACACCTTC
CDR3aa: CASSSDYGYTF

abundance: NA
j_gene: TRBJ2-7
v_gene: TRBV11-2
d_gene: NA
CDR3nt: TGTGCCAGCAGCTTTGACGGGAGCTCCTACGAGCAGTACTTC
CDR3aa: CASSFDGSSYEQYF

abundance: NA
j_gene: TRBJ1-5
v_gene: TRBV27
d_gene: NA
CDR3nt: TGTGCCAGCAGTCCAAACGGCAGGAAGGGGCTAGCTCACCCTCTCTCGGATCAGCCCCAGCATTTT
CDR3aa: CASSPNGRKGLAHPLSDQPQHF

abundance: once
j_gene: TRBJ1-2
v_gene: TRBV6-1
d_gene: NA
CDR3nt: TGTGCCAGCAGTGTCTCGGAGGGGAACTATGGCTACACCTTC
CDR3aa: CASSVSEGNYGYTF

abundance: NA
j_gene: TRBJ2-7
v_gene: TRBV4-3
d_gene: NA
CDR3nt: TGCGCCAGCAGCCAAGTGCCGGGCCTCTCCTACGAGCAGTACTTC
CDR3aa: CASSQVPGLSYEQYF

abundance: NA
j_gene: TRBJ2-2
v_gene: TRBV7-3
d_gene: TRBD2
CDR3nt: TGTGCCAGCAGCTTCCTAGCGGGGACGAACACCGGGGAGCTGTTTTTT
CDR3aa: CASSFLAGTNTGELFF

abundance: NA
j_gene: TRBJ2-5
v_gene: TRBV7-9
d_gene: TRBD2
CDR3nt: TGTGCCAGCAGCTTATCAACTAGCGGGAGGGCCGCGGAGACCCAGTACTTC
CDR3aa: CASSLSTSGRAAETQYF

abundance: NA
j_gene: TRBJ2-7
v_gene: TRBV4-3
d_gene: TRBD1
CDR3nt: TGCGCCAGCAGCGGGGGACAGGGCGCCTACGAGCAGTACTTC
CDR3aa: CASSGGQGAYEQYF

abundance: NA
j_gene: TRBJ2-7
v_gene: TRBV29-1
d_gene: NA
CDR3nt: TGCAGCGTTGCAAGTGGGCAGTCCTACGAGCAGTACTTC
CDR3aa: CSVASGQSYEQYF

abundance: NA
j_gene: TRBJ2-7
v_gene: TRBV5-6
d_gene: TRBD1
CDR3nt: TGTGCCAGCAGCCCGATCCTGGGACAGGGGCTCTACGAGCAGTACTTC
CDR3aa: CASSPILGQGLYEQYF

abundance: NA
j_gene: TRBJ2-5
v_gene: TRBV27
d_gene: TRBD1
CDR3nt: TGTGCCAGCAGTTTCGACAGGGAGCAAGAGACCCAGTACTTC
CDR3aa: CASSFDREQETQYF

abundance: NA
j_gene: TRBJ2-3
v_gene: TRBV27
d_gene: NA
CDR3nt: TGTGCCAGCAGTTTGGGGGGGCGCACAGATACGCAGTATTTT
CDR3aa: CASSLGGRTDTQYF

abundance: NA
j_gene: TRBJ1-6
v_gene: TRBV9
d_gene: NA
CDR3nt: TGTGCCAGCAGCGTAGACGGCGGTAATTCACCCCTCCACTTT
CDR3aa: CASSVDGGNSPLHF

abundance: NA
j_gene: TRBJ2-5
v_gene: TRBV9
d_gene: TRBD2
CDR3nt: TGTGCCAGCAGCGCCCCAGCGGGGGCCTTTCAAGAGACCCAGTACTTC
CDR3aa: CASSAPAGAFQETQYF

abundance: NA
j_gene: TRBJ2-7
v_gene: TRBV27
d_gene: NA
CDR3nt: TGTGCCAGCAGTTTAGCGGCGAGCTACGAGCAGTACTTC
CDR3aa: CASSLAASYEQYF

abundance: NA
j_gene: TRBJ2-7
v_gene: TRBV7-9
d_gene: TRBD2
CDR3nt: TGTGCCAGCAGCTTAGGAGGGGAGGGGTACGAGCAGTACTTC
CDR3aa: CASSLGGEGYEQYF

abundance: once
j_gene: TRBJ1-1
v_gene: TRBV7-9
d_gene: NA
CDR3nt: TGTGCCAGCGGCAATTCCGGGACACTGAACACTGAAGCTTTCTTT
CDR3aa: CASGNSGTLNTEAFF

abundance: few
j_gene: TRBJ1-2
v_gene: TRBV2
d_gene: NA
CDR3nt: TGTGCCAGCAGTGAGGGTGGCTACACCTTC
CDR3aa: CASSEGGYTF

abundance: NA
j_gene: TRBJ1-1
v_gene: TRBV7-2
d_gene: NA
CDR3nt: TGTGCCAGCAGCTTAGTTAGCAGCGGTGAAGCTTTCTTT
CDR3aa: CASSLVSSGEAFF

abundance: NA
j_gene: TRBJ2-7
v_gene: TRBV25-1
d_gene: TRBD1
CDR3nt: TGTGCCAGCGATACGGGACAGGGGGGCGAGCAGTACTTC
CDR3aa: CASDTGQGGEQYF

abundance: NA
j_gene: TRBJ1-5
v_gene: TRBV7-6
d_gene: NA
CDR3nt: TGTGCCAGCAGCGTCCAGCATTTT
CDR3aa: CASSVQHF

abundance: NA
j_gene: TRBJ1-6
v_gene: TRBV9
d_gene: TRBD1
CDR3nt: TGTGCCAGCAGCGTAAGTTTGGACAGGGGCACGGATAATTCACCCCTCCACTTT
CDR3aa: CASSVSLDRGTDNSPLHF

abundance: NA
j_gene: TRBJ2-7
v_gene: TRBV9
d_gene: NA
CDR3nt: TGTGCCAGCAGCGTAGAGGTACTCTCCTACGAGCAGTACTTC
CDR3aa: CASSVEVLSYEQYF